This T cell receptor beta chain was sequenced in a study of tumor and adjacent non-tumor tissue in lung cancer. A modified ARM-PCR protocol with three rounds of nested PCR amplified TCRbeta. TCRdb called the multiplex PCR reads again in MiXCR, with one record for every CDR3 protein. The sample carries about 110,000 distinct CDR3 sequences, about 64% recorded once. This sample's RNA came from whole unsorted tissue. This non-tumor lung sample came from over 3 cm beyond the tumor edge. This CDR3 spans 13 amino acids. Germline V lookup: CDR1 SGHAT, CDR2 FQNNGV. As concerns this clonotype: The junction does not match germline at one end; this may be a read error.

The TCR originated in a man aged 60 to 75 with non-small cell lung cancer. Sequenced sample: distant non-tumor lung tissue. The chain carries TRBV11-2 and TRBJ2-5; D ambiguous. The CDR3 reads CASGLDTNETQYF. In nucleotides, the CDR3 is TGTGCCAGCGGCTTAGACACTAATGAGACCCAGTACTTC.